These 30 T cell receptor beta chains were all obtained from the same sample, sequenced in a study of blood T cell repertoires in COVID-19. The protocol was immunoSEQ multiplex PCR, while the TCRdb copy is restricted to in-frame clones and leaves out a portion. This sample has under 550,000 clones; over 85% occur once, and the top ten carry 0.7% to 1%. The sample taken for sequencing was peripheral blood. The source of these receptors is a man between 18 and 29 years old with COVID-19, enrolled during active disease.

The chain combines TRBV7-8 with TRBJ1-6; 7 bases match TRBD1. This CDR3 is 15 amino acids long. V trimming: 1 base; J trimming: 10 bases; junction bases outside the gene matches: 7. CDR1 is SGHVS and CDR2 is FQNEAQ in the germline V gene. CDR3 DNA: TGTGCCAGCAGCTTAGAGAGACAGGGTGGATCACCCCTCCACTTT. Amino acid sequence: CASSLERQGGSPLHF.

V is TRBV27 and J is TRBJ2-7; D unresolved. CDR1 is MNHEY, CDR2 SMNVEV, per germline (reference sequence). The V and J ends lost 2 bases and 6 bases respectively, with 14 bases between them. This CDR3 is 14 amino acids long. This CDR3 is CASSLSWSSGEQYF. The CDR3 DNA sequence: TGTGCCAGCAGTTTAAGTTGGTCCTCCGGCGAGCAGTACTTC.

The chain joins TRBV11-3 to TRBJ1-1, with D hard to call. Germline V gives CDR1 SGHNT, CDR2 YENEEA. V shed 4 bases and J shed 4 bases, with 7 bases lying between them. The CDR3 length is 12 residues. The CDR3 protein is CASSSPRTEAFF. For the CDR3, the DNA is TGTGCCAGCAGCTCCCCTCGCACTGAAGCTTTCTTT.

The CDR3 sequence is CATSSRDSYGDEQYF. DNA of the CDR3: TGTGCCACCAGCTCCCGGGACTCTTACGGGGACGAGCAGTACTTC. The chain carries TRBV15 and TRBJ2-7; D possibly corresponds to TRBD2 (6 bases). Germline V gene lookup returns CDR1 LNHNV and CDR2 YYDKDF (reference sequence). V was pared by 5 bases and J by 5 bases, with 19 bases between. The CDR3 is made up of 15 amino acids.

The gene calls are TRBV27 and TRBJ2-1; D is uncertain. V was clipped by 2 bases and J by 8 bases, with 13 bases between them. This CDR3 has 14 amino acids. Germline CDR1 reads MNHEY; CDR2 reads SMNVEV (reference sequence). The CDR3 here is CASSLVGAVDEQFF. CDR3 nucleotide sequence: TGTGCCAGCAGTTTAGTAGGCGCGGTAGATGAGCAGTTCTTC.

The gene calls are TRBV18 and TRBJ2-2; a possible D gene is TRBD2 (6 bases). The length of the CDR3 is 17 residues. From germline, CDR1 is KGHSH and CDR2 LQKENI. Deletions cut 3 bases from V and 1 base from J, with 15 bases between. The CDR3 DNA reads TGTGCCAGCTCACCTTTGTGGGACTTCAGGAACACCGGGGAGCTGTTTTTT. Amino acids: CASSPLWDFRNTGELFF.

This rearrangement joins TRBV14 to TRBJ2-5; the match to TRBD2 covers 9 bases. The CDR3 runs 15 residues. The V segment lost 4 bases and the J segment 5 bases; nucleotides outside the gene matches: 8. Per the germline V gene, CDR1 is SGHDN and CDR2 is FVKESK. The CDR3, as DNA: TGTGCCAGCAGCCCGAGGACTAGCGAGTGGGAGACCCAGTACTTC. The encoded protein is CASSPRTSEWETQYF. Full variable domain (remainder filled in from reference TRBV14 and TRBJ2-5): EAGVTQFPSHSVIEKGQTVTLRCDPISGHDNLYWYRRVMGKEIKFLLHFVKESKQDESGMPNNRFLAERTGGTYSTLKVQPAELEDSGVYFCASSPRTSEWETQYFGPGTRLLVL.

The chain has TRBV5-4 and TRBJ1-2, with D perhaps matching TRBD1 (5 bases). The germline V gene encodes CDR1 SGHNT and CDR2 YYREEE (reference sequence). This CDR3 comprises 14 residues. Trimming cost V 4 bases and J 3 bases, with 13 bases left between them. As DNA, the CDR3 is TGTGCCAGCAGCAAACAAGACAGAGACTATGGCTACACCTTC. This translates into CASSKQDRDYGYTF.

This clone was seen a single time. The V gene is TRBV12-3 or TRBV12-4, the J gene TRBJ2-2; a possible D gene is TRBD2 (6 bases). The V end was cut by 6 bases, the J end by 2 bases, with 7 bases between. The CDR3 runs to 13 residues. CDR3 coding DNA: TGTGCCAGCAGGGGACTTAACACCGGGGAGCTGTTTTTT. This sequence encodes CASRGLNTGELFF.

V and J are TRBV3-1 (or the pseudogene TRBV3-2) and TRBJ2-3, with D unresolved. Per the germline V gene, CDR1 is LGHDT and CDR2 is YNNKEL (reference sequence). V was pared by 1 base and J by 5 bases, with 10 bases between. There are 14 residues in the CDR3. This chain's CDR3 is CASSQGHPGDTQYF. CDR3 in DNA: TGTGCCAGCAGCCAAGGCCATCCAGGAGATACGCAGTATTTT.

The J gene is TRBJ2-3, the V gene TRBV11-3; D call uncertain. The V and J ends lost 0 bases and 2 bases respectively, with 9 bases between them. The CDR3 has 15 residues. CDR1 SGHNT and CDR2 YENEEA come from the germline V gene. The CDR3 here is CASSLDSGHTDTQYF. CDR3 sequence (DNA): TGTGCCAGCAGCTTAGATTCAGGCCACACAGATACGCAGTATTTT.

The DNA for the CDR3 is TGCGCCAGCAGCCCCGGGACAGGGCCAGGGACCCAGTACTTC. Protein sequence: CASSPGTGPGTQYF. The rearrangement uses TRBV5-1 and TRBJ2-5, with 9 positions matching TRBD1. J gave up 7 bases and V 4 bases, and 8 bases lay outside the gene matches. This CDR3 contains 14 residues. The V gene's germline CDR1 is SGHRS and CDR2 YFSETQ.

This chain joins TRBV6-5 and TRBJ1-6; 7 positions match TRBD1. CDR1 and CDR2 from the germline V gene are MNHEY and SVGAGI. This CDR3 is 13 amino acids long. V gave up 6 bases and J gave up 7 bases; unmatched junction bases: 3. The CDR3 DNA reads as TGTGCCAGCAGGGACAGGTCAAATTCACCCCTCCACTTT. Translated: CASRDRSNSPLHF.

The J gene is TRBJ2-2, the V gene TRBV28; 8 bases fit TRBD1. After removal of 4 bases from V and 13 bases from J, the junction contained 8 bases not matched to a gene. The V gene's germline CDR1 is MDHEN and CDR2 SYDVKM. The CDR3 extends over 13 amino acids. The CDR3, as DNA: TGTGCCAGCAGTTCCGACACCGACAGGGGGCTGTTTTTT. As protein: CASSSDTDRGLFF.

This clone was detected only once. This chain joins TRBV11-2 and TRBJ2-7; D might be TRBD2 (6 bases). The CDR3 spans 14 residues. Trimming removed 2 bases from V and 9 bases from J, with 17 bases in between. Germline assignment: CDR1 SGHAT and CDR2 FQNNGV. As DNA, the CDR3 is TGTGCCAGCAGCTTACGGCTAGCGCCGTCTGGGCAGTACTTC. Its protein is CASSLRLAPSGQYF.

The rearrangement links TRBV6-1 to TRBJ1-5; D call uncertain. V dropped 2 bases and J dropped 3 bases, with 11 bases sitting between them. CDR1 and CDR2 (germline): MNHNS, SASEGT. This CDR3 region has 15 residues. CDR3: CASSERWADNQPQHF. The DNA for the CDR3 is TGTGCCAGCAGTGAACGGTGGGCAGACAATCAGCCCCAGCATTTT.

The chain employs TRBV7-2 and TRBJ2-1, with 8 bases fitting TRBD1. Per germline, CDR1 SGHTA and CDR2 FQGNSA. Losses at the gene ends were 8 bases for V and 0 bases for J; bases not matched to a gene: 6. CDR3 length: 15 amino acids. For the CDR3, the DNA is TGTGCCAGCTCTGCAGGGGGCGCCTCCTACAATGAGCAGTTCTTC. Encoded protein: CASSAGGASYNEQFF.

This clone was seen more than once but under ten times. Different DNA sequences within this sample yield the same CDR3. V is TRBV5-4 and J is TRBJ2-1, with 9 positions matching TRBD2. The CDR3 loop spans 16 amino acids. Trimming at V came to 4 bases and at J to 0 bases, leaving 5 bases not matched to a gene. Germline CDR1 is SGHNT and CDR2 is YYREEE (reference sequence). The CDR3 loop reads CASSPNSGSSYNEQFF. The CDR3 DNA follows: TGTGCCAGCAGCCCCAATAGCGGGAGCTCCTACAATGAGCAGTTCTTC.

The chain is built from TRBV7-9 and TRBJ1-4; 12 bases are shared with TRBD1. The CDR3 has 17 residues. Germline V gene sequence: CDR1 SEHNR, CDR2 FQNEAQ (reference sequence). Losses at the gene ends were 5 bases for V and 4 bases for J; bases not matched to a gene: 8. The CDR3 protein is CASSLLGQGAFNEKLFF. The DNA of the CDR3 is TGTGCCAGCAGCCTACTGGGACAGGGGGCCTTTAATGAAAAACTGTTTTTT.

V and J are TRBV4-1 and TRBJ1-2; 7 bases agree with TRBD1. Germline CDR1 MGHRA, CDR2 YSYEKL. This CDR3 is 15 amino acids long. V gave up 1 base and J gave up 5 bases; unmatched junction bases: 7. The CDR3: CASSQVEGAFYGYTF. CDR3 nucleotide sequence: TGCGCCAGCAGCCAAGTAGAGGGGGCGTTTTATGGCTACACCTTC.

V is TRBV19 and J is TRBJ2-2; 9 nucleotides agree with TRBD2. The CDR3 covers 14 residues. The V segment lost 7 bases and the J segment 4 bases; nucleotides outside the gene matches: 4. Germline V gene lookup returns CDR1 LNHDA and CDR2 SQIVND (reference sequence). This chain's CDR3 is CASTGLASTGELFF. DNA for the CDR3: TGTGCCAGTACCGGACTAGCGTCCACCGGGGAGCTGTTTTTT.

The chain combines TRBV15 with TRBJ2-1, with 7 bases that match TRBD2. V shed 4 bases and J 9 bases; nucleotides not matched to a gene: 18. Germline V gene lookup returns CDR1 LNHNV and CDR2 YYDKDF (reference sequence). The CDR3 length is 17 residues. CDR3 amino acids: CATSIGRLAGVGVEQFF. CDR3 sequence (DNA): TGTGCCACCAGCATAGGACGCCTGGCGGGAGTGGGTGTTGAGCAGTTCTTC.

Only one count was recorded for this clone. The rearrangement links TRBV7-6 to TRBJ1-1; no clear D gene. The ends were cut back, 0 bases at V and 5 bases at J, with 10 bases in the middle. CDR1 and CDR2 (germline): SGHVS, FNYEAQ. The CDR3 has 14 residues. Written as DNA, the CDR3 is TGTGCCAGCAGCTTAGCTTCGGGGTGGACTGAAGCTTTCTTT. Amino acid sequence: CASSLASGWTEAFF.

V is TRBV14 and J is TRBJ1-1; D call uncertain. The CDR3 sequence is 14 residues long. CDR1 and CDR2 from the germline V gene are SGHDN and FVKESK. Trimming left V 0 bases short and J 3 bases short, with 8 bases between. CDR3 in amino acids: CASSQEQIDTEAFF. CDR3 nucleotides: TGTGCCAGCAGCCAAGAACAAATTGACACTGAAGCTTTCTTT.

The chain couples TRBV7-9 to TRBJ2-3; D not resolved. V lost 3 bases to trimming and J lost 6 bases, with 7 bases between them. This CDR3 comprises 12 residues. Germline values: CDR1 SEHNR, CDR2 FQNEAQ (reference sequence). The DNA for the CDR3 is TGTGCCAGCAGCTTCGGTCTGGATACGCAGTATTTT. Translated: CASSFGLDTQYF.

The chain employs TRBV6-5 and TRBJ1-5, with D possibly being TRBD1 (6 bases). The CDR3 has 13 residues. V lost 10 bases and J lost 7, with 17 bases in between. Germline CDR1 is MNHEY and CDR2 is SVGAGI. The CDR3 bases are TGTGCCACCACGGGGGGGGCTGGGCAGCCCCAGCATTTT. This translates into CATTGGAGQPQHF.

This chain joins TRBV9 and TRBJ1-1; D is unclear. The V end was cut by 2 bases, the J end by 2 bases, with 7 bases between. The CDR3 is 13 residues long. From germline, CDR1 is SGDLS and CDR2 YYNGEE. Here the CDR3 reads CASSVTPNTEAFF. For the CDR3, the DNA is TGTGCCAGCAGCGTTACACCCAACACTGAAGCTTTCTTT.

The chain employs TRBV3-1 (or the pseudogene TRBV3-2) and TRBJ1-2; D possibly corresponds to TRBD1 (5 bases). The CDR3 covers 12 residues. V was trimmed by 3 bases and J by 9 bases, leaving 11 bases between them. Germline CDR1 reads LGHDT; CDR2 reads YNNKEL (reference sequence). This CDR3 is CASSHFGGSYTF. The DNA of the CDR3 is TGTGCCAGCAGCCATTTTGGGGGGAGCTACACCTTC.

The chain uses TRBV10-3 and TRBJ2-5; 11 nucleotides match TRBD2. Germline assignment: CDR1 ENHRY and CDR2 SYGVKD. Trimming at V came to 4 bases and at J to 3 bases, leaving 1 base not matched to a gene. This CDR3 region has 14 residues. CDR3 sequence reads: CAISVLAGEETQYF. CDR3 DNA: TGTGCCATCAGTGTACTAGCGGGGGAAGAGACCCAGTACTTC.

J is TRBJ2-2 and V is TRBV5-1; D possibly corresponds to TRBD2 (6 bases). CDR3 length: 15 residues. The V end was cut by 6 bases, the J end by 2 bases, with 14 bases between. Germline CDR1 is SGHRS and CDR2 is YFSETQ. CDR3 coding DNA: TGCGCCAGCACACCGGTGGGACTCAACACCGGGGAGCTGTTTTTT. Residues: CASTPVGLNTGELFF.